This T cell receptor (beta chain) was obtained from a study of early stage breast cancer tumors. Study information: Eight ER+/PR+/HER2- tumors were invasive ductal; a few were invasive lobular.

Points on this clone: At one boundary the junction diverges from the germline segment, which might be a read error.

Some clones are missing from TCRdb's copy, which holds only in-frame ones; the method was immunoSEQ multiplex PCR. The sample holds around 9,000 clones; 70% to 75% are singletons and the top ten take roughly 15%. Often about 95-310 mg of normal breast tissue was needed for DNA. Germline values: CDR1 SQVTM, CDR2 ANQGSEA. This CDR3 is 14 amino acids long. The receptor's source is a person between 55 and 69 years old with breast cancer. The sample taken for sequencing was normal breast tissue next to the tumor. This rearrangement joins TRBV29-1 to TRBJ2-3; D uncertain. CDR3 sequence reads: CSVKDSSLTDTQYF. CDR3 bases: TGCAGCGTTAAAGATTCATCTCTAACAGATACGCAGTATTTT.